Listed here are 14 T cell receptor beta chains from one sample, sequenced in a study of T-cell reconstitution after alpha-beta-depleted transplantation in children (dated by TCRdb to 2015 to 2016). The library was obtained by PCR. Reads for this sample came from an Illumina HiSeq 2500. Molecular barcoding was employed in the preparation of TCR libraries, with unique molecular identifiers being used to normalize TCRbeta repertoire quantification. Using fastp at Q25 and MiXCR, TCRdb reprocessed the public reads and kept productive beta chains. Under each unique CDR3 protein, matching rows form one entry showing the most common genes and DNA. Counted in this sample were 440,000 or so distinct CDR3 sequences; 43% of them appeared once. The ten largest clonotypes hold around 29% of the sample. The treatment or condition label corresponds to: allogeneic hematopoietic cell transplantation with graft depleted of TCRalphabeta T cells and CD19 B cells.

The starting material was PBMCs, obtained before TCRalphabeta/CD19-depleted stem cell transplant. The receptors were sampled from a girl aged 2-10 years with aplastic anemia, due to receive a stem cell transplant.

In its sample, this clonotype was seen many times. This chain uses TRBV28 with TRBJ1-5; D is ambiguous. In germline, CDR1 is MDHEN, CDR2 SYDVKM. The CDR3 has 16 amino acids. V lost 5 bases and J 4 bases, leaving 18 bases between the germline ends. This CDR3 reads CASSAYSVSPNQPQHF. The CDR3 DNA sequence: TGTGCCAGCAGTGCCTACAGCGTCTCCCCAAATCAGCCCCAGCATTTT.

The V and J genes are TRBV20-1 and TRBJ1-1; no clear D. V shed 2 bases and J shed 1 base, with 11 bases lying between them. CDR1 and CDR2 from the germline V gene are DFQATT and SNEGSKA (reference sequence). This CDR3 is built from 14 residues. The CDR3 loop is CSARRPGTNTEAFF. The CDR3 DNA is TGCAGTGCTAGACGACCGGGAACGAACACTGAAGCTTTCTTT.

The V gene is TRBV10-3, the J gene TRBJ1-1; a weak D match, TRBD1 (5 bases). This CDR3 has 13 amino acids. V shed 4 bases and J shed 0 bases, with 6 bases lying between them. From germline, CDR1 is ENHRY and CDR2 SYGVKD. The CDR3 DNA reads as TGTGCCATCAGTGGGGGGATGAACACTGAAGCTTTCTTT. Residues: CAISGGMNTEAFF.

The chain is built from TRBV5-1 and TRBJ2-3, with 10 bases matching TRBD2. This CDR3 has 17 amino acids. Germline CDR1 is SGHRS and CDR2 is YFSETQ. The V gene end was trimmed by 0 bases and the J gene end by 0 bases; junction bases not matched to a gene: 4. CDR3 in amino acids: CASSLDLSGGSTDTQYF. For the CDR3, the DNA is TGCGCCAGCAGCTTGGATCTTAGCGGGGGGAGCACAGATACGCAGTATTTT.

This clonotype was detected ten times or more. The J gene is TRBJ1-3, the V gene TRBV11-2; 8 bases are a match to TRBD1. Germline-derived CDR1 and CDR2 are SGHAT and FQNNGV. The CDR3 loop spans 19 amino acids. Germline trimming cut 5 bases from V and 0 bases from J; bases unmatched to any gene: 15. The CDR3 loop is CASSHRDRSGSLSGNTIYF. CDR3 DNA sequence: TGTGCCAGCAGCCACCGGGACAGGAGTGGGTCTCTCTCTGGAAACACCATATATTTT.

The sample holds a few counts of this clonotype. J is TRBJ2-2 and V is TRBV6-5; no clear D. Deletions cut 8 bases from V and 0 bases from J, with 13 bases between. This CDR3 has 15 amino acids. Germline loops: CDR1 MNHEY, CDR2 SVGAGI. In DNA form, the CDR3 reads TGTGCCAGCCTCGATGAAAGAACGAACACCGGGGAGCTGTTTTTT. Its protein is CASLDERTNTGELFF.

This sequence joins TRBV10-3 and TRBJ2-7; the D gene is possibly TRBD2 (6 bases). CDR3 size: 19 residues. Trimming removed 1 base at V and 4 bases at J, with 26 bases between. In germline, CDR1 is ENHRY, CDR2 SYGVKD. CDR3: CAISEFDFLSGLKSYEQYF. CDR3 bases: TGTGCCATCAGTGAGTTCGATTTCCTATCGGGACTCAAATCTTACGAGCAGTACTTC.

This clonotype has just a few counts. The J gene is TRBJ2-1, the V gene TRBV20-1, with 10 bases matching TRBD2. Germline CDR1 and CDR2: DFQATT and SNEGSKA (reference sequence). J gave up 3 bases and V 0 bases, and 5 bases lay outside the gene matches. CDR3 length equals 16 residues. CDR3 nucleotide sequence: TGCAGTGCTAGAGACCCACCTAGCGGGAGCTACAATGAGCAGTTCTTC. As protein: CSARDPPSGSYNEQFF.

This clonotype came up many times. The germline gene is not matched at one end of the junction; a read error may be the cause. This chain joins TRBV20-1 and TRBJ2-1, with D possibly TRBD2 on 5 matching bases. The germline V gene has CDR1 DFQATT and CDR2 SNEGSKA (reference sequence). The CDR3 extends over 12 amino acids. DNA of the CDR3: TGCAGTGCTAGAGCCGACTACCATGAGCAGTTCTTC. It yields the protein CSARADYHEQFF.

This clonotype was detected only a few times. The chain is built from TRBV28 and TRBJ1-2; D gene uncertain. Trimming pared 6 bases from V and 8 bases from J, leaving 16 bases between. The CDR3 runs to 13 residues. Per germline, CDR1 MDHEN and CDR2 SYDVKM. The CDR3 DNA follows: TGTGCCAGCAGGCCCACGGGCCCCGGGGGCTACACCTTC. Protein product: CASRPTGPGGYTF.

The V and J genes are TRBV20-1 and TRBJ2-1; 7 nucleotides align to TRBD2. The CDR3 contains 14 residues. CDR1 and CDR2 (germline): DFQATT, SNEGSKA (reference sequence). V was pared by 1 base and J by 7 bases, with 7 bases of the junction left unmatched. The CDR3 protein is CSARGAGVGNEQFF. DNA of the CDR3: TGCAGTGCTAGAGGCGCGGGAGTGGGGAATGAGCAGTTCTTC.

This clonotype was seen a few times. The rearrangement links TRBV20-1 to TRBJ2-3, with TRBD2 identical over 14 bases. Trimming at V came to 3 bases and at J to 11 bases, leaving 4 bases not matched to a gene. CDR1 DFQATT and CDR2 SNEGSKA come from the germline V gene (reference sequence). This CDR3 comprises 13 residues. CDR3 loop: CSARGTSGSGQYF. CDR3 nucleotide sequence: TGCAGTGCTAGGGGGACTAGCGGGAGCGGGCAGTATTTT.

There are a few counts of this clonotype. The rearrangement links TRBV5-1 to TRBJ2-1; D is ambiguous. The CDR3 is 13 amino acids. The ends were cut back, 1 base at V and 5 bases at J, with 7 bases in the middle. Germline V CDR1 and CDR2: SGHRS, YFSETQ. The CDR3 loop reads CASSLLRDNEQFF. CDR3 sequence (DNA): TGCGCCAGCAGCTTGCTTAGAGACAATGAGCAGTTCTTC.

At least ten counts were recorded for this clonotype. The chain links TRBV5-1 to TRBJ1-2; maybe TRBD1 (6 bases). This CDR3 is 15 amino acids long. V lost 0 bases to trimming and J lost 4 bases, with 13 bases between them. Germline V gene lookup returns CDR1 SGHRS and CDR2 YFSETQ. This CDR3 reads CASSLGPGVGYGYTF. CDR3 bases: TGCGCCAGCAGCTTGGGACCAGGGGTCGGCTATGGCTACACCTTC.